This T cell receptor (beta chain) was identified in a study of OX40 agonist ivuxolimab in advanced cancers. This clone appeared once. The target antigen is unknown. Repertoires were generated with immunoSEQ multiplex PCR, while TCRdb's copy carries only in-frame clones and drops some. The sample lists approximately 50,000 clones; 70% to 90% were seen once. General study points: The CD4+ and CD8+ T cells in the blood had expanded clonally by week 6 at 0.1 to 3.0 mg/kg.

The sample was CD4+ or CD8+ T cells sorted from blood, taken in a trial of the OX40 agonist ivuxolimab. This TCR derives from an adult with an advanced solid tumor such as melanoma, head and neck, liver or kidney cancer.

The CDR3 spells CAWTPLTLTYNEQFF. CDR3 sequence (DNA): TGTGCCTGGACCCCCCTAACCCTTACCTACAATGAGCAGTTCTTC. The rearrangement joins TRBV30 to TRBJ2-1, with D unresolved. Germline-derived CDR1 and CDR2 are GTSNPN and SVGIG (reference sequence). Trimming pared 4 bases from V and 2 bases from J, leaving 15 bases between. The CDR3 is 15 amino acids.